This passage covers 16 T cell receptor beta chains from one sample sequenced in a study of early T cells in non-severe SARS-CoV-2 infection. TCRdb reanalysed the 5' RACE reads using MiXCR and keeps one entry per CDR3 protein. The data show 55,000 to 75,000 distinct CDR3 sequences, with approximately 7.7% seen just once and roughly 3.5% held by the top ten. The source material was whole blood. These receptors all come from an adult who was a healthcare worker with PCR-confirmed SARS-CoV-2 infection or an uninfected control (not recorded which).

Turning to this clonotype: A junction end diverges from the germline sequence, so it may reflect a read error. The chain employs TRBV5-8 and TRBJ2-7; possibly TRBD2 for D (6 bases). The CDR3 length is 15 residues. Looked up from germline, CDR1 is SGHTS and CDR2 is YDEGEE. The CDR3, as DNA: TGTGCCAGCAGTCAACCCCGGGACTGGCCGGACGAGCGGTACTTC. Its protein is CASSQPRDWPDERYF. Full variable domain (outside the CDR3, taken from reference TRBV5-8 and TRBJ2-7): EAGVTQSPTHLIKTRGQQATLRCSPISGHTSVYWYQQALGLGLQFLLWYDEGEERNRGNFPPRFSGRQFPNYSSELNVNALELEDSALYLCASSQPRDWPDERYFGPGTRLTVT.

V and J are TRBV19 and TRBJ2-5; 8 nucleotides match TRBD2. The germline V gene has CDR1 LNHDA and CDR2 SQIVND (reference sequence). The CDR3 totals 15 residues. With 3 bases clipped from V and 0 bases from J, the junction kept 3 bases outside the gene matches. CDR3: CASSIRAGDQETQYF. The CDR3 region has the DNA TGTGCCAGTAGTATCAGAGCGGGGGACCAAGAGACCCAGTACTTC.

On this clonotype: A clone one base away is much larger, so this may be a read error. The rearrangement uses TRBV30 and TRBJ2-2, with 7 bases aligning to TRBD2. Germline-derived CDR1 and CDR2 are GTSNPN and SVGIG (reference sequence). This CDR3 is built from 14 residues. Germline trimming cut 7 bases from V and 3 bases from J; bases unmatched to any gene: 8. CDR3 loop: CAYRGSGDTGELFF. Written as DNA, the CDR3 is TGTGCCTACCGGGGGAGCGGGGACACCGGGGAGCTGTTTTTT.

With regard to this clonotype: The germline gene is not matched at one end of the junction; a read error may be the cause. This rearrangement joins TRBV12-3 or TRBV12-4 to TRBJ1-1, with D perhaps TRBD1 (6 bases). The length of the CDR3 is 14 residues. CDR3 in amino acids: CASRPTEGTTGAFF. DNA for the CDR3: TGTGCCAGCAGACCCACGGAAGGGACAACTGGAGCTTTCTTT.

There are a few counts of this clonotype. The chain carries TRBV27 and TRBJ1-1; TRBD1 matches at 11 bases. Trimming took 4 bases from V and 6 from J; bases not matched to a gene: 4. This CDR3 has 14 residues. CDR1 and CDR2 (germline): MNHEY, SMNVEV (reference sequence). This chain's CDR3 is CASSSQDRGPEAFF. DNA for the CDR3: TGTGCCAGCAGTTCCCAGGACAGGGGGCCTGAAGCTTTCTTT.

This clonotype was seen at least ten times. The chain has TRBV12-3 or TRBV12-4 and TRBJ1-5; TRBD1 is a possible D gene (5 bases). This CDR3 contains 13 residues. The V gene lost 8 bases and the J gene lost 5 bases, with 13 bases spanning the gap. CDR3 in amino acids: CASAPRGDQPQHF. CDR3 DNA: TGTGCCAGCGCCCCGAGAGGGGATCAGCCCCAGCATTTT.

This clonotype has a handful of counts. This chain connects TRBV7-3 to TRBJ1-1, with 9 nucleotides matching TRBD1. The germline V gene has CDR1 SGHTA and CDR2 FQGTGA. J lost 1 base, V lost 6 bases, and 0 bases had no gene match. The length of the CDR3 is 13 residues. CDR3 nucleotides: TGTGCCAGCAGACAGGGGGCGAACACTGAAGCTTTCTTT. It yields the protein CASRQGANTEAFF.

This clonotype was seen repeatedly, ten times or more. The chain employs TRBV4-1 and TRBJ2-6; D is uncertain. CDR1 is MGHRA, CDR2 YSYEKL, per germline. The V end was cut by 3 bases, the J end by 4 bases, with 22 bases between. The CDR3 is 19 residues long. This CDR3 is CASSHSLDTTSAGANVLTF. In DNA, the CDR3 is TGCGCCAGCAGCCACTCCCTGGATACTACGTCTGCCGGGGCCAACGTCCTGACTTTC.

This clonotype was seen repeatedly, ten times or more. This chain links TRBV20-1 with TRBJ2-7, with D perhaps TRBD2 (5 bases). Germline V gene data show CDR1 as DFQATT and CDR2 as SNEGSKA (reference sequence). The CDR3 has 11 residues. Trimming removed 6 bases at V and 3 bases at J, with 9 bases between. CDR3 DNA sequence: TGCAGTGCGTGGACTTACTACGAGCAGTACTTC. Protein: CSAWTYYEQYF.

This clonotype has at least ten counts. CDR3 DNA sequence: TGCGCCAGCAGTCGGGGGACTAGCGGAGAAGATACGCAGTATTTT. Protein sequence: CASSRGTSGEDTQYF. The chain uses TRBV5-1 and TRBJ2-3; 11 nucleotides line up with TRBD2. V was clipped by 5 bases and J by 5 bases; unmatched bases: 7. The germline gives CDR1 SGHRS, CDR2 YFSETQ. The CDR3 spans 15 residues.

The J gene is TRBJ1-2, the V gene TRBV29-1; TRBD1 matches at 9 bases. Germline CDR1 reads SQVTM; CDR2 reads ANQGSEA. This CDR3 has 14 amino acids. V dropped 1 base and J dropped 4; count of bases not matched to a gene: 4. The CDR3 here is CSVEAGQGLYGYTF. The CDR3 region has the DNA TGCAGCGTTGAAGCCGGACAGGGGCTCTATGGCTACACCTTC.

The sample holds many counts of this clonotype. V and J are TRBV5-1 and TRBJ1-3, with D possibly matching TRBD1 (6 bases). This CDR3 has 16 amino acids. V was clipped by 4 bases and J by 2 bases, with 16 bases between them. Germline V gene data show CDR1 as SGHRS and CDR2 as YFSETQ. CDR3 nucleotide sequence: TGCGCCAGCAGCCCAGGACCGACAGGAACTGGAAACACCATATATTTT. Protein sequence: CASSPGPTGTGNTIYF. Full variable domain (remainder filled in from reference TRBV5-1 and TRBJ1-3): KAGVTQTPRYLIKTRGQQVTLSCSPISGHRSVSWYQQTPGQGLQFLFEYFSETQRNKGNFPGRFSGRQFSNSRSEMNVSTLELGDSALYLCASSPGPTGTGNTIYFGEGSWLTVV.

This clonotype was seen ten or more times. The chain uses TRBV18 and TRBJ1-2; D call uncertain. The length of the CDR3 is 12 residues. Trimming stripped 3 bases from V and 1 base from J, with 3 bases between. In germline, CDR1 is KGHSH, CDR2 LQKENI. The chain's CDR3 is CASSPLNYGYTF. DNA of the CDR3: TGTGCCAGCTCACCCCTTAACTATGGCTACACCTTC.

This clonotype was seen at least ten times. This sequence joins TRBV4-1 and TRBJ2-1, with 7 bases identical to TRBD2. The CDR3 consists of 16 residues. Trimming cost V 1 base and J 0 bases; bases outside gene matches: 3. Per the germline V gene, CDR1 is MGHRA and CDR2 is YSYEKL. CDR3 sequence (DNA): TGCGCCAGCAGCCAAGGAGCGGGATACTCCTACAATGAGCAGTTCTTC. This encodes CASSQGAGYSYNEQFF.

The sample holds a few counts of this clonotype. The genes are TRBV7-9 and TRBJ2-3; weak D call: TRBD1 (5 bases). The V gene's germline CDR1 is SEHNR and CDR2 FQNEAQ (reference sequence). The CDR3 extends over 13 amino acids. Trimming cost V 5 bases and J 9 bases, with 15 bases left between them. The CDR3 reads CASSRMGPRTQYF. The CDR3 region has the DNA TGTGCCAGCAGCCGAATGGGGCCCCGGACGCAGTATTTT.

This clonotype showed up many times. The rearrangement uses TRBV6-4 and TRBJ2-3, with 9 bases aligning to TRBD2. CDR3 size: 16 residues. V was clipped by 0 bases and J by 3 bases; unmatched bases: 4. The germline V gene encodes CDR1 MRHNA and CDR2 SNTAGT. The CDR3 loop is CASSDSAGGPTDTQYF. CDR3 nucleotide sequence: TGTGCCAGCAGTGACTCGGCGGGAGGGCCAACAGATACGCAGTATTTT.